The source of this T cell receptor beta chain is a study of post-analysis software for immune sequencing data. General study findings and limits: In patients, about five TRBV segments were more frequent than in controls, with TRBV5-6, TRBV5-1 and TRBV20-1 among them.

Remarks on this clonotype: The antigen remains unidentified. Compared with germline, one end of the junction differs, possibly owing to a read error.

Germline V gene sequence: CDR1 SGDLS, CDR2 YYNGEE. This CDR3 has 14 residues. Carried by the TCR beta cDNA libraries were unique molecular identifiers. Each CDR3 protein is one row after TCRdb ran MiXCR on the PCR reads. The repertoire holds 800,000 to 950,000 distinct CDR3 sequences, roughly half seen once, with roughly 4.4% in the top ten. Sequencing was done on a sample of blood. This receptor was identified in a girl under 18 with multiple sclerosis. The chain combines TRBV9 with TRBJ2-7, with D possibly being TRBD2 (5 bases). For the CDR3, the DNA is TGTGTCAGCAGCGCAACCGACGGGGATGGACAGCAGTACTTC. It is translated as CVSSATDGDGQQYF.